This T cell receptor (beta chain) came from a study of spatial heterogeneity in lung cancer. Study-level information: Each distinct TCR and UMI combination averaged more than ten appearances in raw reads.

This clonotype turned up a few times. TCR cDNA molecules each had a unique molecular identifier. TCRdb ran MiXCR on the 5' RACE reads and lists one entry per CDR3 protein. The data contain some 100,000 distinct CDR3 sequences, 7.5% to 10% of them singletons. Trimming left V 4 bases short and J 10 bases short, with 14 bases between. The germline V gene has CDR1 SGHDN and CDR2 FVKESK. The CDR3 has 13 residues. The time point was: sample taken at primary tumor resection. From tumor, nontumor lung or frozen PBMC, whole RNA was taken unsorted for sequencing. Samples came from 60 to 75 TRACERx patients with untreated early-stage lung cancer.

The receptor's source is a male donor with early-stage non-small cell lung cancer. This chain connects TRBV14 to TRBJ2-1; a weak D match, TRBD1 (6 bases). The specimen was PBMCs, collected at surgery. The CDR3 sequence: CASSPGVDREQFF. CDR3 nucleotides: TGTGCCAGCAGCCCAGGGGTTGATCGGGAGCAGTTCTTC.